This T cell receptor beta chain was sequenced during a study of vaccination and CD4 T cells after COVID-19. Whole-study context: As a positive control, some control cultures were given a CEFX pool, while others were given an HIV-1 Nef pool or no peptide.

The Oncomine TCR Beta short-read assay was applied to DNA of cultured CD4+ T cells. TCRdb itself ran the PCR reads through MiXCR, one entry per CDR3 protein. The table shows around 20,000 distinct CDR3 sequences, with 26% occurring only once. Treatment specified: roughly 10-day PBMC culture with coronavirus spike peptide pools or control peptides (ViraFEST assay). Alongside about 9.9 IU/ml IL-2 and about 9.5 ug/ml peptide pools, PBMCs were cultured at 2 million to 2.5 million per well. This clonotype was seen only a few times. Its matching antigen is unknown. The receptor's source is a human donor with COVID-19. Material for sequencing was cultured CD4+ T cells from blood.

The CDR3 sequence is CASSLSGGRNEKLFF. The DNA of the CDR3 is TGTGCCAGCAGCTTATCGGGGGGGAGGAATGAAAAACTGTTTTTT. This rearrangement joins TRBV7-8 to TRBJ1-4, with a weak D call TRBD1 (5 bases). Trimming took off 2 bases at V and 5 bases at J, with 12 bases between the two ends. The germline V gene has CDR1 SGHVS and CDR2 FQNEAQ. This CDR3 comprises 15 residues.